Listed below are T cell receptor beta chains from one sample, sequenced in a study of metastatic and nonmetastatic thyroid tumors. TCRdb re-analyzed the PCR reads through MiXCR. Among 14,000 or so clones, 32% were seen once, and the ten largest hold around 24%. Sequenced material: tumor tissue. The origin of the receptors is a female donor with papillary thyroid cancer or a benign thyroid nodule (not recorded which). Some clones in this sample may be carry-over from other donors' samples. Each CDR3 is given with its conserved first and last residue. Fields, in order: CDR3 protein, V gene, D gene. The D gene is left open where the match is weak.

CDR3: CASSQVVRSYEQYF; V: TRBV4-1; D: NA
CDR3: CASIHDLDSDEQYF; V: TRBV11-1; D: NA
CDR3: CSARDHAVYEQYF; V: TRBV20-1; D: NA
CDR3: CASSSEGDPTNEKLFF; V: TRBV5-1; D: NA
CDR3: CASSLELAGGNEQFF; V: TRBV5-1; D: TRBD2
CDR3: CASSSPSGEKDEQFF; V: TRBV6-5; D: TRBD2
CDR3: CASSLGGQSNTGELFF; V: TRBV7-6; D: NA
CDR3: CASSLEDRGLFREQFF; V: TRBV5-1; D: TRBD1
CDR3: CASSQDPAGGSTDTQYF; V: TRBV4-1; D: TRBD2
CDR3: CASSLQGFHEQYF; V: TRBV14; D: NA
CDR3: CASTIGQGGTEAFF; V: TRBV6-1; D: TRBD1
CDR3: CAWSVRVPLHF; V: TRBV30; D: NA
CDR3: CSVASSNEKLFF; V: TRBV29-1; D: NA
CDR3: CASSLAPTGGVKKLFF; V: TRBV5-1; D: TRBD1
CDR3: CASSFPGQNGYGYTF; V: TRBV28; D: TRBD1
CDR3: CASSPTFGGGGEQFF; V: TRBV7-7; D: TRBD2